The entry that follows covers one T cell receptor beta chain sequence. The data belong to a study of cytomegalovirus exposure and HLA in healthy donors. In the PCR, 60 Vbeta and 13 Jbeta primers were used. Assay used: immunoSEQ multiplex PCR; TCRdb lists only in-frame clones, some missing. The sample carries about 190,000 clones, over 70% recorded once. V lost 5 bases, J lost 4 bases, and 5 bases stayed unmatched. This CDR3 contains 15 residues. The gene calls are TRBV5-3 and TRBJ2-7; 14 bases match TRBD2. TRBV5-3 qualifies as an ORF whose function is uncertain. The receptor was derived from a man in his forties in good health and CMV-seropositive. Material for sequencing was PBMCs. CDR3 in DNA: TGTGCCAGAAGGGGGACTAGCGGGAGCATTTACGAGCAGTACTTC. Protein product: CARRGTSGSIYEQYF.